This T cell receptor beta chain was retrieved from a study of T cell responses to AZD1222 COVID-19 vaccine. Background on the study: Second-dose intervals of approximately 4 or approximately 12 weeks were pooled.

For this clone: As yet, its antigen is unknown.

Findings and caveats of the study: Spike-specific TCR breadth and depth rose after two AZD1222 doses. In a largely white British group with more females than males, clonal diversity was possibly underestimated.

CDR1 and CDR2 (germline): SGHVS, FQNEAQ. The CDR3 has 16 residues. Trimming at V came to 5 bases and at J to 0 bases, leaving 7 bases not matched to a gene. Using immunoSEQ multiplex PCR, the repertoire was profiled, and TCRdb retains in-frame clones only, with some absent. The table shows approximately 100,000 clones, with more than 85% occurring only once. The specimen was peripheral blood, collected on day 0 of AZD1222 vaccination. The receptor was derived from an adult in good health. V is TRBV7-8 and J is TRBJ2-3; the match to TRBD2 covers 8 bases. Written as DNA, the CDR3 is TGTGCCAGCAGCCGCCTCGGGGGGGGGAGCACAGATACGCAGTATTTT. Protein: CASSRLGGGSTDTQYF.